This TCR beta chain appears in the sequencing data of a study of post-analysis software for immune sequencing data. Overall study findings and caveats: Strong same-batch co-clustering of samples appeared with F measure clustering. Compared with controls, patients showed significantly lower normalized Chao1 diversity. TRBV5-6, TRBV5-1 and TRBV20-1 belonged to a set of about 5 TRBV segments that were more frequent in patients than controls.

This clonotype was counted many times. Its antigen is currently unknown. TCR beta cDNA libraries included unique molecular identifiers. TCRdb re-analysed the PCR reads in MiXCR, keeping a single row per CDR3 protein. The table shows roughly 580,000 distinct CDR3 sequences, with 44% occurring only once. The germline V gene encodes CDR1 MGHRA and CDR2 YSYEKL. The CDR3 has 14 residues. The germline V and J ends were trimmed by 0 bases and 3 bases, with 9 bases remaining between them. The V call is TRBV4-1, the J call TRBJ2-7; D remains unclear. Sequenced input: blood. The sequence derives from a girl aged 5-17 years with multiple sclerosis. The CDR3 nucleotides are TGCGCCAGCAGCCAAGACGACTCTATCTACGAGCAGTACTTC. Amino acids: CASSQDDSIYEQYF.